The 28 T cell receptor beta chains listed next were all sequenced from one sample in a study of blood T cell repertoires in COVID-19. Data came from immunoSEQ multiplex PCR; TCRdb stores just in-frame clones and leaves some out. The data hold about 350,000 clones, with approximately 89% observed a single time. The sample comprised peripheral blood. The receptors come from a woman in her sixties or seventies with COVID-19, enrolled during active disease.

The chain couples TRBV7-9 to TRBJ2-3, with TRBD2 matching over 9 bases. From germline, CDR1 is SEHNR and CDR2 FQNEAQ (reference sequence). J lost 0 bases, V lost 2 bases, and 6 bases had no gene match. CDR3 length equals 17 residues. CDR3 sequence (DNA): TGTGCCAGCAGCTTAAGCAGCGGGGGGACTAGCACAGATACGCAGTATTTT. The encoded protein is CASSLSSGGTSTDTQYF.

The genes are TRBV5-4 and TRBJ2-3, with 7 bases identical to TRBD1. The V segment lost 7 bases and the J segment 5 bases; nucleotides outside the gene matches: 13. Germline V gene lookup returns CDR1 SGHNT and CDR2 YYREEE (reference sequence). This CDR3 comprises 15 residues. CDR3 amino acids: CASGYRGRSEDTQYF. The CDR3 DNA is TGTGCCAGCGGATACAGGGGAAGAAGCGAAGATACGCAGTATTTT.

The chain couples TRBV7-9 to TRBJ2-7; 10 nucleotides agree with TRBD1. This CDR3 spans 17 amino acids. Germline V CDR1 and CDR2: SEHNR, FQNEAQ (reference sequence). V gave up 4 bases and J gave up 6 bases; unmatched junction bases: 15. The DNA for the CDR3 is TGTGCCAGCAGCTCTGTACTACCTGAGACAGGGGGCGTCGAGCAGTACTTC. Protein product: CASSSVLPETGGVEQYF.

This clone has only a few counts. The chain links TRBV7-3 to TRBJ1-3, with D possibly being TRBD1 (5 bases). The germline gives CDR1 SGHTA, CDR2 FQGTGA. This CDR3 has 16 amino acids. With 5 bases removed from V and 0 bases from J, the gap between germline ends came to 14 bases. Written as DNA, the CDR3 is TGTGCCAGCAGCAGACAATCAGGGTACTCTGGAAACACCATATATTTT. Residues: CASSRQSGYSGNTIYF.

CDR3 amino acids: CASSLDRGRGAFF. The CDR3 DNA sequence: TGTGCCAGCAGCTTGGACAGGGGGCGAGGAGCTTTCTTT. V usage is TRBV5-8 and J usage is TRBJ1-1; 9 nucleotides agree with TRBD1. The CDR3 is 13 residues long. CDR1 is SGHTS, CDR2 YDEGEE, per germline. Trimming removed 0 bases from V and 10 bases from J; junction bases left unmatched: 4.

The J gene is TRBJ1-1, the V gene TRBV5-4, with D uncertain. CDR3 size: 12 residues. The V and J ends lost 1 base and 2 bases respectively, with 3 bases between them. From germline, CDR1 is SGHNT and CDR2 YYREEE (reference sequence). The CDR3 sequence: CASSLLNTEAFF. The CDR3 DNA reads as TGTGCCAGCAGCTTGCTAAACACTGAAGCTTTCTTT.

The rearrangement joins TRBV5-4 to TRBJ1-1, with a weak D call TRBD1 (5 bases). The CDR3 runs 15 residues. Germline V CDR1 and CDR2: SGHNT, YYREEE (reference sequence). Trimming left V 3 bases short and J 4 bases short, with 16 bases between. CDR3 DNA: TGTGCCAGCAGCTACCGACCGCGGGGGGGCACTGAAGCTTTCTTT. It is translated as CASSYRPRGGTEAFF.

The V gene is TRBV20-1, the J gene TRBJ1-1; D unresolved. This CDR3 is 11 amino acids long. The V gene's germline CDR1 is DFQATT and CDR2 SNEGSKA (reference sequence). Trimming pared 2 bases from V and 4 bases from J, leaving 5 bases between. This chain's CDR3 is CSARIFTEAFF. The CDR3 region has the DNA TGCAGTGCTAGAATCTTCACTGAAGCTTTCTTT.

The chain employs TRBV2 and TRBJ2-7; tentatively, D is TRBD1 (6 bases). Between the trimmed V and J ends, which lost 7 bases and 5 bases, there was a span of 18 bases. Germline CDR1 SNHLY, CDR2 FYNNEI. The CDR3 is made up of 14 amino acids. The chain's CDR3 is CASTHAGVTDEQYF. CDR3 DNA sequence: TGTGCCAGCACCCACGCAGGGGTTACGGACGAGCAGTACTTC.

Written as DNA, the CDR3 is TGTGCCATCAGTAGGACAGAAGAGAACACTGAAGCTTTCTTT. Encoded protein: CAISRTEENTEAFF. J is TRBJ1-1 and V is TRBV10-3, with D possibly TRBD1 on 6 matching bases. The CDR3 runs to 14 residues. With 5 bases removed from V and 1 base from J, the gap between germline ends came to 11 bases. The germline CDR1 and CDR2 sequences are ENHRY and SYGVKD.

This chain links TRBV7-3 with TRBJ2-7; 9 bases map to TRBD1. The CDR3 sequence is 15 residues long. The germline gives CDR1 SGHTA, CDR2 FQGTGA. The trim removed 5 bases at V and 6 bases at J, leaving 11 bases unmatched. The CDR3 protein is CASSPTGGTGLEQYF. CDR3 coding DNA: TGTGCCAGCAGCCCGACCGGGGGGACAGGGCTCGAGCAGTACTTC.

The V gene is TRBV5-4, the J gene TRBJ1-1, with D uncertain. This CDR3 has 13 residues. Germline V gives CDR1 SGHNT, CDR2 YYREEE (reference sequence). Trimming left V 4 bases short and J 4 bases short, with 11 bases between. In nucleotides, the CDR3 is TGTGCCAGCAGCCACCTATCGAGCACTGAAGCTTTCTTT. Its protein is CASSHLSSTEAFF.

Regarding this clone: Additional DNA sequences in this sample encode the identical CDR3. The chain carries TRBV5-1 and TRBJ2-2; a possible D gene is TRBD1 (6 bases). The CDR3 spans 16 residues. Deletions cut 0 bases from V and 1 base from J, with 10 bases between. Germline CDR1 reads SGHRS; CDR2 reads YFSETQ. The CDR3 region is CASSLVGGQNTGELFF. As DNA, the CDR3 is TGCGCCAGCAGCTTGGTAGGGGGTCAGAACACCGGGGAGCTGTTTTTT.

This chain links TRBV7-2 with TRBJ2-1, with D maybe TRBD1 (6 bases). CDR1 is SGHTA and CDR2 is FQGNSA in the germline V gene. Between the trimmed V and J ends, which lost 2 bases and 14 bases, there was a span of 16 bases. The CDR3 totals 13 residues. CDR3 DNA: TGTGCCAGCAGCTTATTTCAGGGGACCGTCGAGTTCTTC. This gives the protein CASSLFQGTVEFF.

The chain carries TRBV3-1 (or the pseudogene TRBV3-2) and TRBJ2-3, with 7 positions matching TRBD1. Germline V gene sequence: CDR1 LGHDT, CDR2 YNNKEL (reference sequence). The CDR3 runs to 14 residues. With V trimmed by 4 bases and J by 6 bases, 7 bases remained unmatched. Here the CDR3 reads CASSPPDRRDTQYF. The CDR3 DNA reads TGTGCCAGCAGCCCACCGGACAGGCGCGATACGCAGTATTTT.

The chain employs TRBV11-1 and TRBJ1-6; D is ambiguous. The CDR3 loop spans 15 amino acids. The V end lost 3 bases, the J end lost 8 bases, and 14 bases lay between the germline ends. Germline V gene data show CDR1 as SGHAT and CDR2 as FQDESV (reference sequence). The CDR3 reads CASSFSGLGDSPLHF. The CDR3 DNA follows: TGTGCCAGCAGCTTCTCTGGCCTCGGGGATTCACCCCTCCACTTT.

The chain joins TRBV7-9 to TRBJ1-1, with 7 bases matching TRBD1. Germline CDR1 SEHNR, CDR2 FQNEAQ (reference sequence). V lost 6 bases, J lost 2 bases, and 3 bases stayed unmatched. The length of the CDR3 is 13 residues. The DNA of the CDR3 is TGTGCCAGCAGAGGACAGGCTAACACTGAAGCTTTCTTT. Translation: CASRGQANTEAFF.

This chain connects TRBV5-1 to TRBJ2-1; TRBD2 matches at 12 bases. Germline V gene sequence: CDR1 SGHRS, CDR2 YFSETQ. The CDR3 has 15 amino acids. The ends lost 1 base at V and 7 bases at J; junction bases unmatched: 3. The CDR3 nucleotides read TGCGCCAGCAGCTTGACTAGCGGGGGGATGAATGAGCAGTTCTTC. Translating gives CASSLTSGGMNEQFF.

V is TRBV4-2 and J is TRBJ2-1; D remains ambiguous. The germline V gene encodes CDR1 LGHNA and CDR2 YNFKEQ. V was trimmed by 0 bases and J by 6 bases, leaving 15 bases between them. The length of the CDR3 is 16 residues. CDR3 nucleotides: TGTGCCAGCAGCCAAGAAAGGCGGTCAGCCGGCAATGAGCAGTTCTTC. Protein product: CASSQERRSAGNEQFF.

This clone was counted a single time. This chain joins TRBV9 and TRBJ2-2, with a tentative D call TRBD2 (7 bases). CDR1 and CDR2 (germline): SGDLS, YYNGEE. CDR3 length: 15 residues. The V and J ends lost 2 bases and 3 bases respectively, with 11 bases between them. In DNA form, the CDR3 reads TGTGCCAGCAGCGTGGGGGGGCTAGACACCGGGGAGCTGTTTTTT. It specifies CASSVGGLDTGELFF.

The chain carries TRBV6-6 and TRBJ2-1, with TRBD2 matching over 11 bases. CDR3 length: 13 amino acids. V gave up 10 bases and J gave up 5 bases; unmatched junction bases: 4. CDR1 is MNHNY and CDR2 is SVGAGI in the germline V gene (reference sequence). CDR3 residues: CAIGTSGDNEQFF. In DNA, the CDR3 is TGTGCCATCGGGACTAGCGGAGACAATGAGCAGTTCTTC.

The genes are TRBV5-4 and TRBJ2-1; 9 bases fit TRBD2. Germline trimming cut 5 bases from V and 3 bases from J; bases unmatched to any gene: 9. CDR1 and CDR2 (germline): SGHNT, YYREEE (reference sequence). This CDR3 is 16 amino acids long. The CDR3 loop is CASRSGGGANYNEQFF. DNA for the CDR3: TGTGCCAGCAGGTCAGGCGGGGGGGCAAACTACAATGAGCAGTTCTTC. Full variable domain (missing parts from reference TRBV5-4 and TRBJ2-1): ETGVTQSPTHLIKTRGQQVTLRCSSQSGHNTVSWYQQALGQGPQFIFQYYREEENGRGNFPPRFSGLQFPNYSSELNVNALELDDSALYLCASRSGGGANYNEQFFGPGTRLTVL.

The table lists this clone with a count of one. The chain is built from TRBV15 and TRBJ1-5, with 10 positions matching TRBD1. The V and J ends lost 8 bases and 3 bases, in that order; junction bases with no gene match: 7. This CDR3 comprises 15 residues. The germline gives CDR1 LNHNV, CDR2 YYDKDF (reference sequence). In DNA form, the CDR3 reads TGTGCCACCCGTAGACAGGGGGCATCCAATCAGCCCCAGCATTTT. Amino acid sequence: CATRRQGASNQPQHF.

This chain links TRBV7-9 with TRBJ2-2; D perhaps matches TRBD1 (5 bases). V was trimmed by 3 bases and J by 8 bases, leaving 13 bases between them. There are 14 residues in the CDR3. Germline CDR1 is SEHNR and CDR2 is FQNEAQ (reference sequence). The CDR3 sequence: CASSFAGQQGELFF. As DNA, the CDR3 is TGTGCCAGCAGCTTCGCAGGGCAACAGGGGGAGCTGTTTTTT.

This chain links TRBV29-1 with TRBJ1-1; D is undetermined. The length of the CDR3 is 14 residues. CDR1 and CDR2 (germline): SQVTM, ANQGSEA. The V and J ends lost 6 bases and 5 bases respectively, with 19 bases between them. The CDR3 sequence is CSVRALGGVTEAFF. For the CDR3, the DNA is TGCAGCGTGAGGGCCCTGGGCGGAGTGACTGAAGCTTTCTTT.

V usage is TRBV5-1 and J usage is TRBJ1-3, with D perhaps matching TRBD1 (6 bases). Trimming removed 0 bases at V and 2 bases at J, with 9 bases between. Germline V lookup: CDR1 SGHRS, CDR2 YFSETQ. The CDR3 length is 15 residues. CDR3 protein: CASSLEAGAGNTIYF. CDR3 bases: TGCGCCAGCAGCTTGGAGGCAGGGGCTGGAAACACCATATATTTT.

The CDR3: CASSYERTGWRGYTF. CDR3 bases: TGTGCCAGCAGTTACGAACGGACAGGGTGGCGCGGCTACACCTTC. The rearrangement uses TRBV6-5 and TRBJ1-2; 8 positions match TRBD1. The CDR3 consists of 15 residues. Per germline, CDR1 MNHEY and CDR2 SVGAGI. V lost 2 bases and J lost 8; bases outside the gene matches: 10.

The rearrangement joins TRBV14 to TRBJ2-6; D remains ambiguous. Trimming shortened V by 2 bases and J by 2 bases, and 4 bases separated the two germline ends. Per the germline V gene, CDR1 is SGHDN and CDR2 is FVKESK. This CDR3 comprises 14 residues. The CDR3 nucleotides are TGTGCCAGCAGCCAATCTACTGGGGCCAACGTCCTGACTTTC. It translates to CASSQSTGANVLTF. The full variable domain, in which reference TRBV14 and TRBJ2-6 provide the parts outside the CDR3, is EAGVTQFPSHSVIEKGQTVTLRCDPISGHDNLYWYRRVMGKEIKFLLHFVKESKQDESGMPNNRFLAERTGGTYSTLKVQPAELEDSGVYFCASSQSTGANVLTFGAGSRLTVL.